The next 27 T cell receptor beta chains were all read from a single sample in a study of OX40 agonist ivuxolimab in advanced cancers. Libraries were prepared through the immunoSEQ multiplex PCR assay. In TCRdb, the immuneACCESS table is reduced to in-frame sequences with V and J assigned. These tables do not hold every clone; where another copy was compared, an unresolved V gene accounts for under half, and the others remain unexplained. For this sample the table gives about 50,000 clones, of which roughly nine tenths were detected only once. The ten top clones hold 6% to 7% of the sample. Here the sequenced sample was CD4+ or CD8+ T cells sorted from blood, taken in a trial of the OX40 agonist ivuxolimab. Source of these receptors: an adult with an advanced solid tumor such as melanoma, head and neck, liver or kidney cancer.

The rearrangement uses TRBV7-9 and TRBJ2-1; D is uncertain. V dropped 2 bases and J dropped 10 bases, with 6 bases sitting between them. CDR3 length: 11 residues. CDR1 SEHNR and CDR2 FQNEAQ come from the germline V gene (reference sequence). DNA for the CDR3: TGTGCCAGCAGCTTACCTGGGGAGCAGTTCTTC. It is translated as CASSLPGEQFF.

The gene calls are TRBV29-1 and TRBJ2-5; no firm D call. V was clipped by 2 bases and J by 3 bases, with 7 bases between them. The CDR3 loop spans 12 amino acids. Germline CDR1 is SQVTM and CDR2 is ANQGSEA. Here the CDR3 reads CSVEWQKETQYF. As DNA, the CDR3 is TGCAGCGTTGAATGGCAGAAAGAGACCCAGTACTTC.

This chain connects TRBV7-8 to TRBJ2-1; D remains unclear. The CDR3 length is 12 residues. Trimming shortened V by 5 bases and J by 4 bases, and 6 bases separated the two germline ends. CDR1 is SGHVS and CDR2 is FQNEAQ in the germline V gene. CDR3 in amino acids: CASSAIYNEQFF. As DNA, the CDR3 is TGTGCCAGCAGCGCCATTTACAATGAGCAGTTCTTC. The whole variable domain, remainder taken from reference TRBV7-8 and TRBJ2-1, is GAGVSQSPRYKVAKRGQDVALRCDPISGHVSLFWYQQALGQGPEFLTYFQNEAQLDKSGLPSDRFFAERPEGSVSTLKIQRTQQEDSAVYLCASSAIYNEQFFGPGTRLTVL.

The rearrangement links TRBV28 to TRBJ2-5; 9 nucleotides line up with TRBD1. Trimming took 2 bases from V and 5 from J; bases not matched to a gene: 12. CDR3 length equals 17 residues. Germline values: CDR1 MDHEN, CDR2 SYDVKM. This chain's CDR3 is CASSLRPDRGWVETQYF. The CDR3 nucleotides are TGTGCCAGCAGTTTAAGGCCGGACAGGGGTTGGGTTGAGACCCAGTACTTC.

The V gene is TRBV5-6, the J gene TRBJ2-7; D remains ambiguous. The CDR3 runs 13 residues. Trimming left V 4 bases short and J 0 bases short, with 8 bases between. In germline, CDR1 is SGHDT, CDR2 YYEEEE. The CDR3 bases are TGTGCCAGCAGCCCGACCGGCTCCTACGAGCAGTACTTC. Protein product: CASSPTGSYEQYF.

This rearrangement joins TRBV2 to TRBJ2-7, with 8 bases matching TRBD1. Germline V CDR1 and CDR2: SNHLY, FYNNEI. The CDR3 extends over 15 amino acids. V gave up 4 bases and J gave up 5 bases; unmatched junction bases: 10. The CDR3: CASSGQDRAIDEQYV. In DNA, the CDR3 is TGTGCCAGCAGTGGACAGGACAGGGCGATCGACGAGCAGTACGTC.

The chain recombines TRBV6-1 with TRBJ1-3, with D maybe TRBD1 (6 bases). Trimming removed 7 bases from V and 7 bases from J, with 20 bases in between. CDR3 length equals 15 residues. Germline V CDR1 and CDR2: MNHNS, SASEGT. This chain's CDR3 is CASIVSRGSGNTIYF. CDR3 DNA sequence: TGTGCCAGCATCGTGAGCAGGGGATCCGGCAACACCATATATTTT.

The J gene is TRBJ1-4, the V gene TRBV5-6; 8 nucleotides agree with TRBD1. Trimming removed 4 bases from V and 10 bases from J; junction bases left unmatched: 15. This CDR3 is built from 16 residues. In germline, CDR1 is SGHDT, CDR2 YYEEEE. This CDR3 reads CASSPDREAIPGKLFF. CDR3 DNA: TGTGCCAGCAGCCCGGACAGGGAAGCTATCCCGGGAAAACTGTTTTTT. Together with reference TRBV5-6 and TRBJ1-4, the CDR3 gives the full variable domain: DAGVTQSPTHLIKTRGQQVTLRCSPKSGHDTVSWYQQALGQGPQFIFQYYEEEERQRGNFPDRFSGHQFPNYSSELNVNALLLGDSALYLCASSPDREAIPGKLFFGSGTQLSVL.

The chain employs TRBV28 and TRBJ2-5, with 9 bases matching TRBD2. Trimming took 3 bases from V and 5 from J; bases not matched to a gene: 7. The CDR3 sequence is 15 residues long. Germline loops: CDR1 MDHEN, CDR2 SYDVKM. The CDR3, as DNA: TGTGCCAGCAGTTTGCATAGCGGGAGTGGCGAGACCCAGTACTTC. It codes for CASSLHSGSGETQYF.

This clone was counted only a few times. The chain links TRBV7-8 to TRBJ2-1; 9 bases agree with TRBD2. The V segment lost 2 bases and the J segment 7 bases; nucleotides outside the gene matches: 18. The CDR3 extends over 19 amino acids. CDR1 is SGHVS and CDR2 is FQNEAQ in the germline V gene. The CDR3, as DNA: TGTGCCAGCAGCTTATTAAGCCCAGCGGGAGGCCTGGTCGGTAATGAGCAGTTCTTC. Protein product: CASSLLSPAGGLVGNEQFF.

The chain couples TRBV7-3 to TRBJ1-1; D not resolved. Germline lookup yields CDR1 SGHTA and CDR2 FQGTGA. V lost 5 bases, J lost 1 base, and 8 bases lay in between. The CDR3 consists of 13 residues. The CDR3 bases are TGTGCCAGCAGCGGGGAGGGGAACACTGAAGCTTTCTTT. Translated: CASSGEGNTEAFF.

The DNA of the CDR3 is TGTGCCAGCAGCAAAGGGGAACTCTATGGCTACACCTTC. This codes for CASSKGELYGYTF. This chain connects TRBV7-6 to TRBJ1-2; D is perhaps TRBD1 (5 bases). Per germline, CDR1 SGHVS and CDR2 FNYEAQ. V was shortened by 5 bases and J by 4 bases, with 11 bases between the two germline ends. CDR3 length: 13 amino acids.

CDR3 region: CASSPGSSGRVYEQYF. The CDR3 DNA reads as TGTGCCAGCAGCCCTGGCTCTAGCGGGAGGGTATACGAGCAGTACTTC. The chain has TRBV5-4 and TRBJ2-7; TRBD2 matches 12 bases. Germline CDR1 is SGHNT and CDR2 is YYREEE (reference sequence). V shed 4 bases and J 4 bases; nucleotides not matched to a gene: 9. This CDR3 contains 16 residues.

V is TRBV2 and J is TRBJ2-1; no clear D. Trimming shortened V by 5 bases and J by 6 bases, and 20 bases separated the two germline ends. This CDR3 is 16 amino acids long. Germline V lookup: CDR1 SNHLY, CDR2 FYNNEI. In nucleotides, the CDR3 is TGTGCCAGCAGTCACTCGAGAGGTATCCCCTTCAATGAGCAGTTCTTC. This translates into CASSHSRGIPFNEQFF. The variable domain in full, with the rest retrieved from reference TRBV2 and TRBJ2-1, is EPEVTQTPSHQVTQMGQEVILRCVPISNHLYFYWYRQILGQKVEFLVSFYNNEISEKSEIFDDQFSVERPDGSNFTLKIRSTKLEDSAMYFCASSHSRGIPFNEQFFGPGTRLTVL.

This chain joins TRBV6-5 and TRBJ1-1; possibly TRBD1 for D (5 bases). The V end was cut by 6 bases, the J end by 8 bases, with 10 bases between. Per the germline V gene, CDR1 is MNHEY and CDR2 is SVGAGI. The CDR3 length is 11 residues. The CDR3 region is CASRVGTEAFF. The CDR3 DNA sequence: TGTGCCAGCAGGGTCGGGACGGAAGCTTTCTTT.

J is TRBJ1-1 and V is TRBV9, with TRBD1 as a possible D gene (5 bases). V was trimmed by 0 bases and J by 7 bases, leaving 13 bases between them. Germline assignment: CDR1 SGDLS and CDR2 YYNGEE. The CDR3 length is 14 residues. Here the CDR3 DNA reads TGTGCCAGCAGCGTAGTGGGGGAAGGAGTTGAAGCTTTCTTT. This translates into CASSVVGEGVEAFF.

This clone appeared once. The J gene is TRBJ1-2, the V gene TRBV28, with a tentative D call TRBD1 (5 bases). This CDR3 is 11 amino acids long. V was cut by 5 bases and J by 8 bases, with 9 bases left in between. Germline-derived CDR1 and CDR2 are MDHEN and SYDVKM. CDR3 residues: CASSRRDGYTF. In DNA form, the CDR3 reads TGTGCCAGCAGTCGCAGGGACGGCTACACCTTC.

The chain combines TRBV29-1 with TRBJ1-1; D possibly corresponds to TRBD1 (6 bases). The length of the CDR3 is 14 residues. V lost 4 bases to trimming and J lost 2 bases, with 14 bases between them. Per germline, CDR1 SQVTM and CDR2 ANQGSEA. The CDR3 loop reads CSVGRGARNTEAFF. The CDR3 coding sequence is TGCAGCGTTGGTCGGGGGGCGCGTAACACTGAAGCTTTCTTT.

The genes are TRBV6-1 and TRBJ2-2; 9 positions agree with TRBD1. The J segment lost 5 bases and the V segment lost 9 bases, leaving 7 bases of the junction unmatched. CDR1 is MNHNS and CDR2 is SASEGT in the germline V gene. The CDR3 runs 14 residues. CDR3 bases: TGTGCCAGTCCCGGGACAGGGTTGACCGGGGAGCTGTTTTTT. It yields the protein CASPGTGLTGELFF.

The chain uses TRBV4-3 and TRBJ1-2; D is possibly TRBD1 (5 bases). This CDR3 contains 14 residues. Trimming took off 0 bases at V and 6 bases at J, with 11 bases between the two ends. Germline-derived CDR1 and CDR2 are LGHNA and YSLEER. For the CDR3, the DNA is TGCGCCAGCAGCCAAGATGGCAGGGAGAATGGCTACACCTTC. This gives the protein CASSQDGRENGYTF.

This chain joins TRBV19 and TRBJ1-5; 7 nucleotides agree with TRBD1. Unmatched junction bases numbered 7, after V lost 11 bases and J lost 0 bases. Looked up from germline, CDR1 is LNHDA and CDR2 is SQIVND (reference sequence). There are 14 residues in the CDR3. The DNA for the CDR3 is TGTGCCGGAGGGACAGCAAATAGCAATCAGCCCCAGCATTTT. Residues: CAGGTANSNQPQHF.

The chain has TRBV6-5 and TRBJ2-7; weak D call: TRBD2 (6 bases). The length of the CDR3 is 16 residues. Trimming took 2 bases from V and 0 from J, leaving 14 bases between them. Germline CDR1 reads MNHEY; CDR2 reads SVGAGI. The CDR3 DNA reads as TGTGCCAGCAGTTACAGGCGGGGCCCGGGCTCCTACGAGCAGTACTTC. Amino acid sequence: CASSYRRGPGSYEQYF.

This clone has just one count. This chain connects TRBV5-4 to TRBJ1-1, with D perhaps TRBD1 (6 bases). V gave up 7 bases and J gave up 4 bases, with 14 bases separating them. The germline V gene has CDR1 SGHNT and CDR2 YYREEE (reference sequence). There are 13 residues in the CDR3. The DNA for the CDR3 is TGTGCCAGCTTTGAGGGGGGGGGCACTGAAGCTTTCTTT. Protein sequence: CASFEGGGTEAFF.

The table lists this clone with a few counts. This chain joins TRBV18 and TRBJ1-1; 7 bases line up with TRBD1. This CDR3 is built from 14 residues. Trimming cost V 3 bases and J 5 bases; bases outside gene matches: 6. Germline V gene lookup returns CDR1 KGHSH and CDR2 LQKENI. Here the CDR3 DNA reads TGTGCCAGCTCACCGGAGGGGGCGGGTACTGAAGCTTTCTTT. Its protein is CASSPEGAGTEAFF. The full variable domain, in which reference TRBV18 and TRBJ1-1 provide the parts outside the CDR3, is NAGVMQNPRHLVRRRGQEARLRCSPMKGHSHVYWYRQLPEEGLKFMVYLQKENIIDESGMPKERFSAEFPKEGPSILRIQQVVRGDSAAYFCASSPEGAGTEAFFGQGTRLTVV.

Judged by abundance, this clone is medium-sized. The chain joins TRBV19 to TRBJ2-1; 7 positions agree with TRBD2. Trimming took 5 bases from V and 4 from J; bases not matched to a gene: 5. CDR1 is LNHDA and CDR2 is SQIVND in the germline V gene (reference sequence). The CDR3 totals 14 residues. This CDR3 reads CASSEGGVYNEQFF. As DNA, the CDR3 is TGTGCCAGTAGTGAGGGAGGGGTTTACAATGAGCAGTTCTTC.

The chain recombines TRBV5-4 with TRBJ2-5, with 10 nucleotides matching TRBD2. Germline V lookup: CDR1 SGHNT, CDR2 YYREEE (reference sequence). The CDR3 has 16 amino acids. J was trimmed by 1 base and V by 0 bases; bases with no gene match: 3. The CDR3 region has the DNA TGTGCCAGCAGCTTGGTACTAGCGGGGATCCAAGAGACCCAGTACTTC. This encodes CASSLVLAGIQETQYF.

CDR3 region: CASSIDLGQFYGYTF. The CDR3, as DNA: TGTGCCAGTAGTATAGATTTGGGACAGTTCTATGGCTACACCTTC. V gene TRBV19 combines with J gene TRBJ1-2; 7 nucleotides match TRBD1. The CDR3 has 15 residues. V lost 0 bases to trimming and J lost 4 bases; unmatched junction nucleotides: 5. Germline V gene lookup returns CDR1 LNHDA and CDR2 SQIVND (reference sequence).